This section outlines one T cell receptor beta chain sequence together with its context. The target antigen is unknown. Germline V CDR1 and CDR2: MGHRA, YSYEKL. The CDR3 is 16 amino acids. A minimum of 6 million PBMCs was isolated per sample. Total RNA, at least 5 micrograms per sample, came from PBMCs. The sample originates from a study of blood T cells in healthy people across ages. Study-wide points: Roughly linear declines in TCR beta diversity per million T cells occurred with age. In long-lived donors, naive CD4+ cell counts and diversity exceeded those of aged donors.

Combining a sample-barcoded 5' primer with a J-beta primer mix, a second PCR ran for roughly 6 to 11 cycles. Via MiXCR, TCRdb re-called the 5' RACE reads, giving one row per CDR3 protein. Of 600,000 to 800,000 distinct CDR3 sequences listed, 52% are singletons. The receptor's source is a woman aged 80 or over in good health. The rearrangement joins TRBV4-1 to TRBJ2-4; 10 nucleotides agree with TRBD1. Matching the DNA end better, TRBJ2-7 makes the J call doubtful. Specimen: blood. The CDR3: CASSQVPGQGIYEQYF. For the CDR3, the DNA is TGCGCCAGCAGCCAAGTACCGGGACAGGGGATATACGAGCAGTACTTC.